This TCR beta chain is drawn from a study of blood T cell repertoires in COVID-19 (dated by TCRdb to the early 2020s). Regarding the study in general: Samples covering the acute and convalescent phases of COVID-19 were provided by collaborators in the United States, Italy and Spain. The material from the prospective study consisted of cDNA or gDNA derived from T cells, B-cell-depleted T cells, or PBMCs. The dataset comprised deeply sampled blood TCRbeta repertoires from subjects exposed to, actively infected with, or recovered from COVID-19. A freely available public database, intended as a resource for researchers studying the immune response to SARS-CoV-2, is where the repertoires were released. The samples were drawn from two sources: the first 160 participants of the ongoing ImmuneRACE study, and 1,254 subjects contributed by 6 global collaborators. Nearly every sample came with metadata listing a de-identified subject ID, COVID-19 status, age in years and sex. Where HLA class I and class II types were available, the types were taken from metadata supplied by the sample provider, not from assay-based typing. Points the paper makes about the study in general: Clinical and demographic metadata were provided uncurated, with the amount varying by source and participant.

With respect to this clone: No antigen is known for it. Base qualities were left out, and no much larger clone turns up one base away.

Enrolling through a virtual design, the prospective study's participants ranged in age from roughly 18 to 89 years and lived across some 23 United States geographic areas. In the prospective study, cohorts were assigned on the basis of participant-reported clinical history obtained from a screening survey and a study questionnaire. For ImmuneRACE Cohort 3, a participant was defined as recovered based on two consecutive negative NP/OP PCR tests, clearance by a healthcare professional, or resolution of symptoms. In the prospective study, mobile phlebotomists collected whole blood, serum and a nasopharyngeal or oropharyngeal swab from each participant. Prospective study participants could optionally give additional blood draws and questionnaires over an approximately 2-month period. Blood samples from the prospective study were shipped frozen or at room temperature prior to DNA extraction. TCRbeta CDR3 regions were amplified from genomic DNA using the immunoSEQ Assay, a bias-controlled multiplex PCR. Regarding the original processing steps: The number of nucleated cells in each sample was estimated by amplification of reference gene primers within the assay. To quantify the absolute abundance of each unique TCRbeta CDR3 rearrangement, sequence reads were collapsed and filtered. For each sample, productive Simpson clonality was calculated as the square root of Simpson's diversity index over productive rearrangements. TCRdb limited this immuneACCESS table to in-frame rearrangements with V and J called. A share of clones is missing; checked studies link under half to unresolved V genes, and the rest is unexplained. The V and J calls and clone size are taken from that table; D and trimming were inferred from the DNA. In this sample the table shows a few hundred thousand clones, about 90% of which occur a single time. Of the sample, about 1.5% is held by the ten largest clones.

The source of this sequence is a man aged 25 to 40 who had recovered from COVID-19. The specimen was PBMCs or T cells enriched from blood (not recorded which).

The CDR3 region: CSVGFDRGIYGYTF. The sequenced DNA is TGCAGCGTTGGTTTCGACAGGGGGATCTATGGCTACACCTTC. The chain is assembled from TRBV29-1 and TRBJ1-2, and 9 bases in between align with TRBD1. For CDR1 and CDR2, the germline V gene lists SQVTM and ANQGSEA. Its CDR3 holds 14 amino acids, cysteine through phenylalanine. CDR3 DNA only is kept here, 42 bases in frame from base 1. Trimming leaves V shorter by 4 bases and J shorter by 4 bases, with the junction holding 7 bases beyond the gene matches.